This entry features one T cell receptor (beta chain) sequence. Its antigen is still unknown. The data belong to a study of cytomegalovirus exposure and HLA in healthy donors. Study outcomes and limitations: Under in vitro conditions, a few CMV-associated chains were confirmed as specific for CMV antigens. Among donors in an Asian-associated ancestry cluster, a later analysis reportedly found fewer N-insertions than the roughly 610-donor mean. A missense DCLRE1C variant was associated with V- and J-gene trimming of TCR beta chains in a later analysis, and an independent cohort replicated the association.

13 Jbeta primers and 60 Vbeta primers were used for the PCR. This table comes from immunoSEQ multiplex PCR, and its TCRdb copy is limited to in-frame clones, with some not included. The table records roughly 120,000 clones, roughly three quarters of them present only once. This clonotype was sampled from a woman in her thirties in good health and CMV-seronegative. Sample: PBMCs.

The CDR3, as DNA: TGTGCCAGCAGTGAAGCTCGAGCTTCACCCCTCCACTTT. It specifies CASSEARASPLHF. The gene calls are TRBV6-1 and TRBJ1-6; no clear D. The CDR3 length is 13 residues. The V gene lost 0 bases and the J gene lost 9 bases, with 6 bases spanning the gap. In germline, CDR1 is MNHNS, CDR2 SASEGT.